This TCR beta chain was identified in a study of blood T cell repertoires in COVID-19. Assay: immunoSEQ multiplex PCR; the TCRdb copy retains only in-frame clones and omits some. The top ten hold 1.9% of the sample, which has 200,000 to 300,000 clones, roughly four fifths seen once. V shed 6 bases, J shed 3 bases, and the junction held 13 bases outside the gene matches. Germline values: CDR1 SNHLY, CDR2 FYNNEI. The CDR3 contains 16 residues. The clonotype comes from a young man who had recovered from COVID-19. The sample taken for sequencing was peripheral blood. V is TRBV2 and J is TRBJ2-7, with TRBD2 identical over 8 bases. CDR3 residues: CASRARATSGRYEQYF. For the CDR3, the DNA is TGTGCCAGCAGGGCTAGGGCTACTAGCGGTCGCTACGAGCAGTACTTC.